The present T cell receptor (beta chain) was sequenced within a study of blood T cell repertoires in COVID-19. Study-level background: T cells, B-cell-depleted T cells, or PBMCs supplied cDNA or gDNA.

The CDR3 is 14 residues long. V lost 4 bases to trimming and J lost 5 bases; unmatched junction nucleotides: 6. Germline V CDR1 and CDR2: SGHDT, YYEEEE. Profiling relied on immunoSEQ multiplex PCR, and the TCRdb table lists in-frame clones only, not all of them. The profile shows about 220,000 clones, 84% of them singletons. Sequences were obtained from peripheral blood. This clonotype originated in a young man with active or convalescent COVID-19. This chain joins TRBV5-6 and TRBJ2-5, with 9 bases aligning to TRBD1. CDR3: CASSPGTGWETQYF. The CDR3 DNA reads as TGTGCCAGCAGCCCCGGGACAGGGTGGGAGACCCAGTACTTC. Drawing the rest from reference TRBV5-6 and TRBJ2-5, the complete variable domain is DAGVTQSPTHLIKTRGQQVTLRCSPKSGHDTVSWYQQALGQGPQFIFQYYEEEERQRGNFPDRFSGHQFPNYSSELNVNALLLGDSALYLCASSPGTGWETQYFGPGTRLLVL.